The rows below give T cell receptor beta chains drawn from one sample of a study of blood T cell repertoires in COVID-19. This table comes from immunoSEQ multiplex PCR, and its TCRdb copy is limited to in-frame clones, with some not included. This table has about 310,000 clones, about nine tenths appearing once. Input material: peripheral blood. These receptors were obtained from a man aged 50-59 years with active or convalescent COVID-19. The conserved cysteine and the conserved F or W are not part of the CDR3 here. The order of the fields is V gene, J gene, CDR3 protein.

V gene: TRBV25-1; J gene: TRBJ1-1; CDR3 protein: ASSEYQTGNTEAF
V gene: TRBV2; J gene: TRBJ2-1; CDR3 protein: ASRGTLGGEQF
V gene: TRBV9; J gene: TRBJ2-1; CDR3 protein: ASSALDPGAYNEQF
V gene: TRBV2; J gene: TRBJ1-1; CDR3 protein: ASSVDRMNTEAF
V gene: TRBV27; J gene: TRBJ2-2; CDR3 protein: ASSPRQGYDTGELF
V gene: TRBV19; J gene: TRBJ1-5; CDR3 protein: ATAGYRYSNQPQH
V gene: TRBV29-1; J gene: TRBJ1-3; CDR3 protein: SVVAGGNTIY
V gene: TRBV27; J gene: TRBJ1-1; CDR3 protein: ASRRTGNTEAF
V gene: TRBV5-1; J gene: TRBJ1-6; CDR3 protein: ASSHLGTWDSPLH
V gene: TRBV11-3; J gene: TRBJ2-3; CDR3 protein: ASSFGSGGPTDTQY
V gene: TRBV5-5; J gene: TRBJ1-6; CDR3 protein: ASSYGTGLGPLH
V gene: TRBV24-1; J gene: TRBJ1-2; CDR3 protein: ATSESTGGKGGYT